One TCR beta chain is described in this entry. Its antigen is currently unknown. This sample was taken from a study of OX40 agonist ivuxolimab in advanced cancers. As for the study in general: Administration of intravenous ivuxolimab to patients occurred every 2 weeks at 0.01 to 10 mg/kg. Three patients, one with hepatocellular carcinoma and two with cutaneous melanoma, responded partially.

Some clones are missing from TCRdb's copy, which holds only in-frame ones; the method was immunoSEQ multiplex PCR. The table has roughly 92,000 clones, around 88% seen once; the top ten hold roughly 1.4%. Researchers took blood at baseline, on cycle 4 day 1, and on cycle 7 day 1. This CDR3 region has 14 residues. Germline V gene sequence: CDR1 MNHEY, CDR2 SVGAGI. Trimming pared 3 bases from V and 8 bases from J, leaving 16 bases between. Study outcomes and limitations: Doses of 0.1 to 3.0 mg/kg were accompanied by clonal expansion of CD4+ and CD8+ blood T cells by week 6.

The sequencing used CD4+ or CD8+ T cells sorted from blood, collected in a trial of the OX40 agonist ivuxolimab. This clonotype originated in an adult with an advanced solid tumor such as melanoma, head and neck, liver or kidney cancer. The chain has TRBV6-5 and TRBJ1-2, with TRBD1 as a possible D gene (6 bases). DNA for the CDR3: TGTGCCAGCAGTTATGGGGGCCGTGACCGCGGCTACACCTTC. This translates into CASSYGGRDRGYTF.